This TCR beta chain was retrieved from a study of T cell responses to AZD1222 COVID-19 vaccine. Study conclusions and caveats: Among vaccine-associated CD4 TCRs, coverage spanned spike, with dominance at 160-218 and 743-854. Recipients of two AZD1222 doses showed rising Spike-specific TCR breadth and depth. The reported proportion of spike-specific TCRs targeting unmutated variant regions was nearly half.

Details on this clone: The antigen remains undetermined.

Pooling covered second doses at about 4 or about 12 weeks. This CDR3 has 15 amino acids. The V gene's germline CDR1 is SNHLY and CDR2 FYNNEI. Trimming cost V 6 bases and J 5 bases; bases outside gene matches: 9. TCRdb's copy holds only in-frame clones and misses some; the assay was immunoSEQ multiplex PCR. The repertoire holds tens of thousands of clones, with roughly 89% as singletons. The chain couples TRBV2 to TRBJ2-1; 8 bases match TRBD2. This sample comprised peripheral blood, obtained 28 days after the second AZD1222 dose. This receptor was identified in an adult who received the AZD1222 COVID-19 vaccine. The CDR3 sequence is CASRTGGPFNNEQFF. CDR3 coding DNA: TGTGCCAGCAGAACGGGAGGGCCCTTCAACAATGAGCAGTTCTTC. Complete variable domain (other parts from reference TRBV2 and TRBJ2-1): EPEVTQTPSHQVTQMGQEVILRCVPISNHLYFYWYRQILGQKVEFLVSFYNNEISEKSEIFDDQFSVERPDGSNFTLKIRSTKLEDSAMYFCASRTGGPFNNEQFFGPGTRLTVL.